This TCR beta chain emerged from a study of shared clonotypes between healthy human individuals. Across the study: Two women and a few men aged 18 to 49 served as donors. Study observations and caveats: A reduction in generation probabilities was seen for non-shared clonotypes relative to those shared by all four donors. Since donors were few, the genetic and exposure-history diversity represented was limited.

This clone has only a few counts. Antigen: not known. Splitting the CD4+ cells yielded a CD45RA+ naive subset and a CD45RA-negative memory subset. There are 17 residues in the CDR3. In germline, CDR1 is WSHSY, CDR2 SAAADI. The ends were cut back, 4 bases at V and 2 bases at J, with 21 bases in the middle. The data were produced by immunoSEQ multiplex PCR, yet TCRdb's version contains in-frame clones alone and is incomplete. The data hold approximately 1,000,000 clones, with about 72% observed a single time. The gene calls are TRBV10-2 and TRBJ2-7; perhaps TRBD2 as D (5 bases). The clonotype was recovered from a man between 18 and 35 years old in good health. Some clones in this sample may be carry-over from other donors' samples. Sequencing input: memory CD4+ T cells from PBMCs. Noted subset: CD45RA-negative fraction. The CDR3 DNA reads TGCGCCAGCAGTGGCTCGATTTGGGAGTTAATGCCCTACGAGCAGTACTTC. Protein: CASSGSIWELMPYEQYF.